This passage covers 29 T cell receptor beta chains from one sample sequenced in a study of regulatory T cells in long-lasting Graves disease (dated by TCRdb to the early 2020s). The sample's time point label, in plain terms: newly diagnosed GD, antithyroid drugs for less than 3 months. RNA was extracted from PBMCs in TRIzol for both TCR sequencing and RNA sequencing. The library was generated by multiplex PCR. These reads were obtained on an Illumina HiSeq 4000. CDR3 regions were amplified by Arm-PCR with iRepertoire HTBI primers to construct TCR beta libraries. Using fastp at Q25 and MiXCR, TCRdb reprocessed the public reads and kept productive beta chains. CDR3 protein sequences are deduplicated, and each keeps its most common genes and DNA. This sample lists around 400,000 distinct CDR3 sequences; around a sixth were detected once. Jointly, the top ten make up about a fifth of the sample. Sequences were derived from peripheral blood mononuclear cells (PBMCs), sampled at new diagnosis, from a patient treated with antithyroid drugs. The receptors originated from a female donor with Graves disease.

This clonotype was observed at least ten times. The gene calls are TRBV27 and TRBJ2-7, with D possibly TRBD2 on 6 matching bases. V was cut by 5 bases and J by 5 bases, with 16 bases left in between. From germline, CDR1 is MNHEY and CDR2 SMNVEV (reference sequence). The CDR3 runs 14 residues. This CDR3 is CASSPGGGGNEQYF. The CDR3 DNA reads as TGTGCCAGCAGTCCCGGTGGAGGAGGGAACGAGCAGTACTTC.

The CDR3 protein is CASSLAAGTSTDTQYF. CDR3 DNA sequence: TGTGCCAGCAGCTTAGCAGCCGGGACTAGCACAGATACGCAGTATTTT. The chain has TRBV7-2 and TRBJ2-3, with TRBD2 as a possible D gene (6 bases). CDR3 length equals 16 residues. Germline-derived CDR1 and CDR2 are SGHTA and FQGNSA. The V and J ends lost 0 bases and 0 bases respectively, with 10 bases between them.

This clonotype was seen only once. The chain combines TRBV5-1 with TRBJ2-3; 7 positions agree with TRBD1. Germline CDR1 reads SGHRS; CDR2 reads YFSETQ. V was clipped by 4 bases and J by 5 bases; unmatched bases: 7. There are 14 residues in the CDR3. The CDR3 DNA reads TGCGCCAGCAGCATACAGGGGTTGAAAGATACGCAGTATTTT. Protein sequence: CASSIQGLKDTQYF.

This clonotype has at least ten counts. The chain joins TRBV12-3 or TRBV12-4 to TRBJ2-7, with 9 bases fitting TRBD1. V dropped 6 bases and J dropped 5; count of bases not matched to a gene: 11. The CDR3 extends over 15 amino acids. The CDR3 bases are TGTGCCAGCAGCCGTTGGGGACAGGGAAACCACGAGCAGTACTTC. This gives the protein CASSRWGQGNHEQYF.

This clonotype has at least ten counts. V gene TRBV12-3 or TRBV12-4 combines with J gene TRBJ1-5, with D unclear. V lost 5 bases, J lost 4 bases, and 15 bases lay in between. The CDR3 consists of 15 residues. The CDR3 nucleotides are TGTGCCAGCAGTGTCCCCGGTAGGACGAATCAGCCCCAGCATTTT. Protein sequence: CASSVPGRTNQPQHF.

In this sample, this clonotype turned up many times. The rearrangement joins TRBV27 to TRBJ2-1; 16 bases map to TRBD2. Germline trimming cut 5 bases from V and 5 bases from J; bases unmatched to any gene: 9. This CDR3 comprises 18 residues. In germline, CDR1 is MNHEY, CDR2 SMNVEV (reference sequence). This CDR3 reads CASSGTSGRAPRNNEQFF. The CDR3 DNA reads as TGTGCCAGCAGTGGGACTAGCGGGAGGGCTCCGAGAAACAATGAGCAGTTCTTC.

This clonotype was counted many times. This rearrangement joins TRBV28 to TRBJ2-3; TRBD2 matches at 7 bases. The J segment lost 6 bases and the V segment lost 5 bases, leaving 11 bases of the junction unmatched. Germline V gene sequence: CDR1 MDHEN, CDR2 SYDVKM. The CDR3 has 15 residues. CDR3 protein: CASSGGGGRVDTQYF. CDR3 sequence (DNA): TGTGCCAGCAGTGGGGGGGGAGGCCGAGTGGATACGCAGTATTTT.

Comments on this clonotype: This may be a read error, as it is one base from a much larger clone. The chain has TRBV30 and TRBJ2-3, with D perhaps being TRBD1 or TRBD2 (6 bases each). The assigned J gene may be wrong: the sequence end matches TRBJ2-7 better. The germline V gene has CDR1 GTSNPN and CDR2 SVGIG (reference sequence). The CDR3 is 13 amino acids. The CDR3 bases are TGTGCCTGGAGTGTACTGAAGGGGGGATTGCAGTACTTC. Amino acid sequence: CAWSVLKGGLQYF.

The chain has TRBV28 and TRBJ1-2, with TRBD1 as a possible D gene (5 bases). CDR3 length: 13 amino acids. Trimming removed 6 bases at V and 7 bases at J, with 15 bases between. CDR1 is MDHEN, CDR2 SYDVKM, per germline. This CDR3 reads CASRYTGTGGYTF. CDR3 nucleotide sequence: TGTGCCAGCAGGTACACAGGAACCGGTGGCTACACCTTC.

As concerns this clonotype: The likely explanation is a read error, given a far larger clone one base away. The V gene is TRBV29-1, the J gene TRBJ2-5; tentative D call: TRBD2 (6 bases). This CDR3 region has 18 residues. Germline CDR1 SQVTM, CDR2 ANQGSEA. Trimming pared 0 bases from V and 11 bases from J, leaving 31 bases between. CDR3 region: CSVEDLEGWRGLSVEQYF. CDR3 in DNA: TGCAGCGTTGAAGATCTTGAGGGGTGGCGGGGTCTTAGTGTTGAGCAGTACTTC.

This clonotype was detected ten times or more. The chain links TRBV12-5 to TRBJ2-1; 12 positions match TRBD2. The CDR3 consists of 20 residues. CDR1 is LGHNT and CDR2 is FRNRAP in the germline V gene. J lost 5 bases, V lost 0 bases, and 14 bases had no gene match. The CDR3 here is CASGLVLGLAGGPEHNEQFF. CDR3 DNA sequence: TGTGCTAGTGGTTTGGTACTGGGTCTAGCGGGAGGGCCGGAACACAATGAGCAGTTCTTC.

The chain couples TRBV7-2 to TRBJ1-6; 7 nucleotides agree with TRBD1. Unmatched junction bases numbered 5, after V lost 5 bases and J lost 4 bases. Germline V gene data show CDR1 as SGHTA and CDR2 as FQGNSA. The CDR3 runs 15 residues. The CDR3 loop is CASSTEGQYNSPLHF. CDR3 DNA: TGTGCCAGCAGCACAGAGGGACAGTATAATTCACCCCTCCACTTT.

This clonotype was counted at least ten times. The rearrangement uses TRBV29-1 and TRBJ1-1, with D possibly matching TRBD1 (5 bases). V lost 4 bases, J lost 6 bases, and 15 bases lay in between. Germline CDR1 is SQVTM and CDR2 is ANQGSEA. This CDR3 contains 13 residues. CDR3 amino acids: CSVGVGGSAEAFF. In nucleotides, the CDR3 is TGCAGCGTTGGGGTGGGGGGTTCAGCTGAAGCTTTCTTT.

This clonotype was observed many times. The V and J genes are TRBV6-1 and TRBJ1-1, with 8 bases that match TRBD1. The CDR3 has 17 amino acids. The ends lost 3 bases at V and 4 bases at J; junction bases unmatched: 13. CDR1 and CDR2 from the germline V gene are MNHNS and SASEGT. The CDR3 nucleotides are TGTGCCAGCAGTGACGGGACAGGAGCTTTGGGTATCACTGAAGCTTTCTTT. This codes for CASSDGTGALGITEAFF.

This clonotype was counted only a few times. The chain employs TRBV6-1 and TRBJ1-2, with a tentative D call TRBD1 (5 bases). The CDR3 has 15 residues. Trimming pared 7 bases from V and 3 bases from J, leaving 18 bases between. CDR1 is MNHNS and CDR2 is SASEGT in the germline V gene. The CDR3 nucleotides read TGTGCCAGCACCCTTATGAGGGGAGTTGACTATGGCTACACCTTC. It specifies CASTLMRGVDYGYTF.

This clonotype was observed at least ten times. The chain links TRBV27 to TRBJ2-1; D may match TRBD1 or TRBD2 (5 bases each). The germline V and J ends were trimmed by 6 bases and 5 bases, with 14 bases remaining between them. The CDR3 runs 14 residues. Germline V gene data show CDR1 as MNHEY and CDR2 as SMNVEV (reference sequence). This CDR3 reads CASSPAGAHNEQFF. The CDR3 nucleotides are TGTGCCAGCAGCCCCGCCGGGGCCCACAATGAGCAGTTCTTC.

This clonotype turned up a few times. V is TRBV12-3 or TRBV12-4 and J is TRBJ2-2, with a tentative D call TRBD1 (6 bases). The CDR3 has 17 amino acids. V lost 5 bases and J lost 3, with 19 bases in between. CDR3 in DNA: TGTGCCAGCAGTCCTCGACAGGAACTTTTCGACACCGGGGAGCTGTTTTTT. It yields the protein CASSPRQELFDTGELFF.

The chain is built from TRBV20-1 and TRBJ1-2; D is undetermined. The germline V gene has CDR1 DFQATT and CDR2 SNEGSKA (reference sequence). V gave up 4 bases and J gave up 1 base, with 4 bases separating them. The CDR3 contains 11 residues. The CDR3 protein is CSAKFNYGYTF. CDR3 coding DNA: TGCAGTGCTAAATTTAACTATGGCTACACCTTC.

This clonotype was counted ten times or more. The chain uses TRBV5-1 and TRBJ1-2, with TRBD1 matching over 7 bases. The CDR3 has 15 amino acids. Unmatched junction bases numbered 14, after V lost 7 bases and J lost 5 bases. Germline V gene data show CDR1 as SGHRS and CDR2 as YFSETQ. The CDR3 is CASQRYEGAWYGYTF. CDR3 in DNA: TGCGCCAGCCAACGCTACGAGGGGGCATGGTATGGCTACACCTTC.

This clonotype was found many times. The chain carries TRBV7-3 and TRBJ2-3; 11 bases agree with TRBD2. The CDR3 loop spans 15 amino acids. V was pared by 1 base and J by 5 bases, with 2 bases of the junction left unmatched. CDR1 SGHTA and CDR2 FQGTGA come from the germline V gene. CDR3 in amino acids: CASSLRGLAGDTQYF. In nucleotides, the CDR3 is TGTGCCAGCAGCTTAAGAGGACTAGCGGGAGATACGCAGTATTTT.

This clonotype was detected ten times or more. The genes are TRBV20-1 and TRBJ2-1; D call uncertain. CDR1 is DFQATT, CDR2 SNEGSKA, per germline (reference sequence). This CDR3 is built from 11 residues. Trimming pared 3 bases from V and 7 bases from J, leaving 7 bases between. The CDR3 sequence: CSASLRNEQFF. CDR3 nucleotides: TGCAGTGCTAGTCTCCGAAATGAGCAGTTCTTC.

The table lists this clonotype with many counts. The gene calls are TRBV9 and TRBJ2-7; D remains ambiguous. Trimming stripped 2 bases from V and 3 bases from J, with 0 bases between. CDR1 is SGDLS and CDR2 is YYNGEE in the germline V gene. The CDR3 is 10 residues long. The CDR3 DNA is TGTGCCAGCAGCGTCTACGAGCAGTACTTC. Protein product: CASSVYEQYF.

Only a few counts were recorded for this clonotype. The chain uses TRBV12-5 and TRBJ1-2; D may be TRBD1 (5 bases). Germline values: CDR1 LGHNT, CDR2 FRNRAP. The CDR3 runs 13 residues. Trimming removed 6 bases from V and 6 bases from J, with 14 bases in between. CDR3 DNA sequence: TGTGCTAGTGGCCGGGGCCCTACGGATGGCTACACCTTC. Its protein product is CASGRGPTDGYTF.

This clonotype has ten or more counts. The chain carries TRBV6-1 and TRBJ1-1; no clear D gene. The CDR3 consists of 15 residues. Trimming cost V 6 bases and J 2 bases, with 16 bases left between them. Germline V gene data show CDR1 as MNHNS and CDR2 as SASEGT. Here the CDR3 DNA reads TGTGCCAGCAGACCAGCGACGGTAGTAAACACTGAAGCTTTCTTT. It specifies CASRPATVVNTEAFF.

The rearrangement joins TRBV19 to TRBJ2-1; D possibly corresponds to TRBD2 (6 bases). CDR3 size: 14 residues. CDR1 LNHDA and CDR2 SQIVND come from the germline V gene (reference sequence). Trimming cost V 4 bases and J 7 bases, with 14 bases left between them. CDR3 amino acids: CASSTTGLRNEQFF. DNA of the CDR3: TGTGCCAGTAGTACCACGGGACTCCGAAATGAGCAGTTCTTC.

This clonotype was seen at least ten times. The chain employs TRBV12-3 or TRBV12-4 and TRBJ1-1; 7 bases agree with TRBD1. J was trimmed by 1 base and V by 7 bases; bases with no gene match: 12. CDR3 length: 16 residues. CDR3 region: CASTLQRQGPNTEAFF. The CDR3 nucleotides read TGTGCCAGCACGCTACAAAGACAGGGACCGAACACTGAAGCTTTCTTT.

The chain combines TRBV4-1 with TRBJ2-1; TRBD1 matches at 7 bases. The CDR3 contains 13 residues. The V gene end was trimmed by 5 bases and the J gene end by 6 bases; junction bases not matched to a gene: 4. Germline V gene data show CDR1 as MGHRA and CDR2 as YSYEKL. The CDR3: CASSTNRGNEQFF. The CDR3 DNA sequence: TGCGCCAGCAGCACAAACAGGGGCAATGAGCAGTTCTTC.

CDR3 nucleotide sequence: TGTGCCAGCAGCCAACGTTGGCTAGCGGAACTTCAAGAGACCCAGTACTTC. It yields the protein CASSQRWLAELQETQYF. This chain connects TRBV3-1 to TRBJ2-5; TRBD2 matches 7 bases. The CDR3 length is 17 residues. Per the germline V gene, CDR1 is LGHDT and CDR2 is YNNKEL (reference sequence). After removal of 2 bases from V and 2 bases from J, the junction contained 11 bases not matched to a gene.

This clonotype turned up a few times. J is TRBJ1-5 and V is TRBV5-5, with 8 bases matching TRBD1. The CDR3 totals 16 residues. CDR1 and CDR2 (germline): SGHKS, YYEKEE (reference sequence). With V trimmed by 4 bases and J by 6 bases, 12 bases remained unmatched. CDR3 sequence (DNA): TGTGCCAGCAGCGCACGGTGGGGACAGGAAGGTCAGCCCCAGCATTTT. Translating it yields CASSARWGQEGQPQHF. The full variable domain, completed using reference TRBV5-5 and TRBJ1-5, is DAGVTQSPTHLIKTRGQQVTLRCSPISGHKSVSWYQQVLGQGPQFIFQYYEKEERGRGNFPDRFSARQFPNYSSELNVNALLLGDSALYLCASSARWGQEGQPQHFGDGTRLSIL.